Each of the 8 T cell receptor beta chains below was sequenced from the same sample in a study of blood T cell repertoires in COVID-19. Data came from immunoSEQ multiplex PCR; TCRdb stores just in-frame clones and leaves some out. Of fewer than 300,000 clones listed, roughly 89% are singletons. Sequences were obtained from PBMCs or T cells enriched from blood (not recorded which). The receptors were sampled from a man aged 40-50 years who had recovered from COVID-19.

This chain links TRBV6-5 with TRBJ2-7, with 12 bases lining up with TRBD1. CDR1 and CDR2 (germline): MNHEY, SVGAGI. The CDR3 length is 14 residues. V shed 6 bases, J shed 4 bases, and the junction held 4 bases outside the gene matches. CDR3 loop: CASRPGQGAYEQYF. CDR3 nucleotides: TGTGCCAGCAGACCGGGACAGGGGGCGTACGAGCAGTACTTC.

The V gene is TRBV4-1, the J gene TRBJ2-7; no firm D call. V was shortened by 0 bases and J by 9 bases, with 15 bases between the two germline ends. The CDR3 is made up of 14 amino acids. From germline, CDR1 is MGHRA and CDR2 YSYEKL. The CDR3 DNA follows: TGCGCCAGCAGCCAAGAGGGCCGGTCGTTACGGCAGTACTTC. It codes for CASSQEGRSLRQYF.

DNA for the CDR3: TGTGCCAGCAGCAGACTAGCGGGGGTCGCCACCGGGGAGCTGTTTTTT. This codes for CASSRLAGVATGELFF. The gene calls are TRBV7-8 and TRBJ2-2; 12 nucleotides agree with TRBD2. CDR1 is SGHVS, CDR2 FQNEAQ, per germline. The CDR3 loop spans 16 amino acids. The trim removed 5 bases at V and 4 bases at J, leaving 5 bases unmatched.

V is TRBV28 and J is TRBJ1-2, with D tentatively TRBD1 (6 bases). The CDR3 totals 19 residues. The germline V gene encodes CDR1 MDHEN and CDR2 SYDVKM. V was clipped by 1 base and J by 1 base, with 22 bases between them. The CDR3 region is CASSLSFIRTEKDNYGYTF. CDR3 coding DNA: TGTGCCAGCAGTTTATCATTCATTCGGACAGAGAAAGATAACTATGGCTACACCTTC.

The CDR3 DNA reads TGTGCCAGCAGCCAAGAAGGGGGAGGGAACTATGGCTACACCTTC. This gives the protein CASSQEGGGNYGYTF. This chain joins TRBV3-1 (or the pseudogene TRBV3-2) and TRBJ1-2; the D gene is possibly TRBD1 (6 bases). The CDR3 is 15 amino acids. Germline CDR1 is LGHDT and CDR2 is YNNKEL (reference sequence). Trimming shortened V by 0 bases and J by 2 bases, and 10 bases separated the two germline ends.

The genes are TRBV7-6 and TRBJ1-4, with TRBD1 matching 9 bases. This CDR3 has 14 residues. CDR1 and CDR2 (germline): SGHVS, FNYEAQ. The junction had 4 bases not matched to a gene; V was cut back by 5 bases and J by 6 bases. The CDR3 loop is CASSRDRVDEKLFF. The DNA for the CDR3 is TGTGCCAGCAGCCGGGACAGGGTGGATGAAAAACTGTTTTTT.

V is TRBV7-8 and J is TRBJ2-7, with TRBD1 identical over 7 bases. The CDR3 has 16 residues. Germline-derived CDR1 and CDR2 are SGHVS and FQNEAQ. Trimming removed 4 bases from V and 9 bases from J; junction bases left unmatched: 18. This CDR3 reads CASSSTWDSRPTGQYF. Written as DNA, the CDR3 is TGTGCCAGCAGCTCCACATGGGACAGTCGGCCTACGGGGCAGTACTTC.

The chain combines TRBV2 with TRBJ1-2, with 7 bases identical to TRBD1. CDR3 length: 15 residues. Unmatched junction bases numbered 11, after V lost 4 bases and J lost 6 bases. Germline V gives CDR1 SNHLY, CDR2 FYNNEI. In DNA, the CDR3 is TGTGCCAGCAGTGTTGGCCAAGGGGGCGATCATGGCTACACCTTC. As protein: CASSVGQGGDHGYTF.